This T cell receptor beta chain was found in a study of CD8 T cells in Susac syndrome. The sequenced target, TCR beta, came from blood CD8+ and CD4+ T cells. While CD8+ and CD4+ T cells were isolated negatively, TEMRA cells were enriched by FACS. This CDR3 spans 17 amino acids. The V gene lost 3 bases and the J gene lost 0 bases, with 18 bases spanning the gap. The germline gives CDR1 DFQATT, CDR2 SNEGSKA (reference sequence). An input of roughly 0.45 to 1 ug of RNA was subjected to reverse transcription using random hexamers. The immunoSEQ assay covered 54 Vbeta and 13 Jbeta segments for CDR3. MiXCR, applied by TCRdb to the immunoSEQ multiplex PCR reads, yields one record per CDR3 protein. The table shows about 300,000 distinct CDR3 sequences, with approximately 90% occurring only once.

V gene TRBV20-1 combines with J gene TRBJ1-5; no clear D gene. Sequencing used CD4+ T cells from PBMCs. The receptor comes from a human donor with multiple sclerosis. The CDR3 loop is CSASQGSTGYSNQPQHF. The CDR3 region has the DNA TGCAGTGCTAGTCAAGGGAGTACGGGCTATAGCAATCAGCCCCAGCATTTT.